The TCR beta chain described here comes from a study of brain T cells in children with intractable seizures. Study-wide results and caveats: Absence of clones before surgery may stem from lower sequencing depth. Viral specificity was inferred only from CDR3 similarity; HCMV serostatus was unknown.

Time point of the sample: blood from clinic visit 5 months post-surgery; TSC patient then seizure free. Surgery cases with the highest brain T cell transcript signatures were chosen for sequencing. At least one anti-epileptic drug was given before surgery. Turning to this clone: Its target is not known.

Assay used: immunoSEQ multiplex PCR; TCRdb lists only in-frame clones, some missing. There are about 340,000 clones in the sample; 93% occur only once, and 4.5% to 7% lies in the top ten. This CDR3 comprises 14 residues. J gave up 6 bases and V 7 bases, and 4 bases lay outside the gene matches. Germline V gives CDR1 LNHDA, CDR2 SQIVND (reference sequence). Sequences were derived from peripheral blood, sampled 4 to 5 months after surgery. The clonotype comes from a boy under two years old with tuberous sclerosis and intractable seizures. The rearrangement uses TRBV19 and TRBJ1-6, with 9 bases identical to TRBD1. The CDR3 region has the DNA TGTGCCAGTACCCGGGACAGGGCTAATTCACCCCTCCACTTT. It translates to CASTRDRANSPLHF. The full variable domain, its missing parts supplied by reference TRBV19 and TRBJ1-6, is DGGITQSPKYLFRKEGQNVTLSCEQNLNHDAMYWYRQDPGQGLRLIYYSQIVNDFQKGDIAEGYSVSREKKESFPLTVTSAQKNPTAFYLCASTRDRANSPLHFGNGTRLTVT.